Listed below are T cell receptor beta chains from one sample, sequenced in a study of blood T cell repertoires in COVID-19. Assay: immunoSEQ multiplex PCR; the TCRdb copy retains only in-frame clones and omits some. The sample yields some 14,000 clones, approximately 78% seen once. Sequenced input: peripheral blood. The source is a man at least 80 years old with active or convalescent COVID-19. Each CDR3 is given with its conserved first and last residue. The order of the fields is V gene, clone size, J gene, D gene, CDR3 protein, CDR3 DNA. A D gene is named only where the DNA matches it firmly. Part of the rows lack a size; the others show once, few, many or a class for expanded clones.

TRBV7-2,-,TRBJ2-2,-,CASSLRRGNAGELFF,TGTGCCAGCAGCTTACGGCGGGGAAACGCCGGGGAGCTGTTTTTT
TRBV6-5,-,TRBJ2-2,TRBD2,CASLGFRGGTGELFF,TGTGCCAGCTTGGGATTCCGGGGGGGAACCGGGGAGCTGTTTTTT
TRBV27,few,TRBJ1-6,-,CASSTPEVWSPLHF,TGTGCCAGCAGTACCCCCGAGGTTTGGTCACCCCTCCACTTT
TRBV7-2,few,TRBJ2-6,-,CASSLGITGFGANVLTF,TGTGCCAGCAGCTTAGGGATTACAGGGTTCGGGGCCAACGTCCTGACTTTC
TRBV7-9,-,TRBJ1-4,TRBD1,CASSYRGLNEKLFF,TGTGCCAGCAGCTACAGGGGGCTTAATGAAAAACTGTTTTTT
TRBV28,-,TRBJ1-5,-,CASSRSGVGNQPQHF,TGTGCCAGCAGTAGATCCGGGGTGGGCAATCAGCCCCAGCATTTT
TRBV14,-,TRBJ2-7,TRBD1,CARKQGEQYF,TGTGCCAGGAAACAGGGGGAGCAGTACTTC
TRBV7-9,-,TRBJ2-5,TRBD2,CASSSHGRLAGIQETQYF,TGTGCCAGCAGCTCTCACGGGAGGCTAGCGGGGATCCAAGAGACCCAGTACTTC
TRBV11-3,-,TRBJ1-1,-,CASSLDLVRNTEAFF,TGTGCCAGCAGCTTAGATCTCGTTAGGAACACTGAAGCTTTCTTT
TRBV19,-,TRBJ1-5,TRBD1,CAGGTVDYNQPQHF,TGTGCCGGGGGGACAGTGGATTACAATCAGCCCCAGCATTTT
TRBV5-5,few,TRBJ1-1,-,CASSLASDTEAFF,TGTGCCAGCAGCTTGGCTAGCGACACTGAAGCTTTCTTT
TRBV10-3,-,TRBJ1-6,-,CAIGQYIVNSPLHF,TGTGCCATCGGACAATATATCGTAAATTCACCCCTCCACTTT
TRBV28,-,TRBJ1-1,-,CASTSSGTRVEAFF,TGTGCCAGCACCTCTAGTGGTACCAGGGTAGAAGCTTTCTTT
TRBV6-5,-,TRBJ1-1,-,CASSSGPEAFF,TGTGCCAGCAGTTCGGGTCCGGAGGCTTTCTTT
TRBV5-1,once,TRBJ2-1,TRBD1,CASSKGQSSYNEQFF,TGCGCCAGCAGCAAGGGACAGAGCTCCTACAATGAGCAGTTCTTC
TRBV7-3,-,TRBJ2-3,TRBD2,CASRPSGGSTDTQYF,TGTGCCAGCAGACCAAGCGGGGGAAGCACAGATACGCAGTATTTT
TRBV5-6,-,TRBJ2-5,-,CASSRSPAPQETQYF,TGTGCCAGCAGCCGGAGTCCGGCGCCACAAGAGACCCAGTACTTC
TRBV5-1,-,TRBJ2-3,TRBD2,CASSGGGGSGADTQYF,TGCGCCAGCAGCGGAGGTGGGGGAAGCGGGGCAGATACGCAGTATTTT
TRBV2,once,TRBJ1-4,-,CASNRVTSNEKLFF,TGTGCCAGCAACAGGGTCACATCTAATGAAAAACTGTTTTTT
TRBV5-4,once,TRBJ1-2,TRBD1,CASSLQGATSSGGYTF,TGTGCCAGCAGCCTACAGGGGGCGACCTCCTCGGGTGGCTACACCTTC
TRBV7-8,once,TRBJ2-3,-,CASSGAPGVTQYF,TGTGCCAGCAGCGGGGCCCCGGGGGTTACGCAGTATTTT
TRBV9,once,TRBJ2-5,-,CASSVAAGETQYF,TGTGCCAGCAGCGTAGCGGCGGGAGAGACCCAGTACTTC
TRBV2,-,TRBJ2-1,-,CATKPDRNNEQFF,TGTGCCACCAAACCGGACAGAAACAATGAGCAGTTCTTC
TRBV2,-,TRBJ1-2,TRBD1,CASSEWGRGNYGYTF,TGTGCCAGCAGTGAATGGGGCAGGGGGAACTATGGCTACACCTTC
TRBV30,once,TRBJ2-3,TRBD2,CAWSPGLAGGLDTQYF,TGTGCCTGGAGTCCGGGACTAGCGGGGGGTTTAGATACGCAGTATTTT
TRBV11-3,-,TRBJ2-7,-,CASSQGSYEQYF,TGTGCCAGCAGCCAGGGCTCCTACGAGCAGTACTTC
TRBV5-1,once,TRBJ2-1,TRBD2,CASSFGGAKNSYNEQFF,TGCGCCAGCAGCTTCGGGGGGGCCAAGAACAGCTACAATGAGCAGTTCTTC
TRBV6-6,few,TRBJ2-7,TRBD1,CASSYGTGGEQYF,TGTGCCAGCAGTTACGGGACAGGGGGAGAGCAGTACTTC
TRBV5-1,-,TRBJ2-3,TRBD2,CASSLPPTGGQADTQYF,TGCGCCAGCAGCCTACCCCCAACGGGGGGGCAGGCAGATACGCAGTATTTT
TRBV4-1,-,TRBJ2-3,-,CASSARGADTQYF,TGCGCCAGCAGCGCTCGGGGAGCAGATACGCAGTATTTT
TRBV7-3,few,TRBJ1-2,-,CASSPRGYDGYTF,TGTGCCAGCAGCCCCCGGGGGTATGATGGCTACACCTTC
TRBV19,-,TRBJ1-5,TRBD1,CASSYRDRGMSNQPQHF,TGTGCCAGTAGCTACCGGGACAGGGGAATGAGCAATCAGCCCCAGCATTTT
TRBV7-3,-,TRBJ1-2,-,CASSLTGQGGYGYTF,TGTGCCAGCAGCTTAACGGGGCAGGGTGGCTATGGCTACACCTTC
TRBV4-3,-,TRBJ2-5,-,CASSQESLIQETQYF,TGCGCCAGCAGCCAAGAATCACTCATCCAAGAGACCCAGTACTTC
TRBV2,-,TRBJ2-5,-,CASSERETQYF,TGTGCCAGCAGTGAGAGGGAGACCCAGTACTTC
TRBV9,-,TRBJ2-7,-,CASSVVGGNEQYF,TGTGCCAGCAGCGTAGTTGGGGGGAACGAGCAGTACTTC
TRBV18,-,TRBJ1-2,-,CASSPSGTPQGSYTF,TGTGCCAGCTCGCCCTCCGGGACTCCGCAAGGGAGCTACACCTTC
TRBV30,-,TRBJ2-6,-,CAWDRSSGANVLTF,TGTGCCTGGGACAGGAGCTCTGGGGCCAACGTCCTGACTTTC
TRBV11-3,-,TRBJ1-5,TRBD1,CASSLRDREGPYSNQPQHF,TGTGCCAGCAGCTTACGGGACAGGGAGGGGCCCTATAGCAATCAGCCCCAGCATTTT
TRBV2,-,TRBJ2-3,TRBD2,CASSGNGGADTQYF,TGTGCCAGCAGTGGAAACGGGGGGGCTGATACGCAGTATTTT
TRBV6-5,-,TRBJ1-2,TRBD1,CASSYGDRGAYGYTF,TGTGCCAGCAGTTACGGGGACAGGGGGGCCTATGGCTACACCTTC
TRBV27,-,TRBJ2-1,TRBD1,CASSLDRGVYNEQFF,TGTGCCAGCAGTCTTGACAGGGGGGTCTACAATGAGCAGTTCTTC
TRBV11-2,-,TRBJ2-3,-,CASSPSTDTQYF,TGTGCCAGCAGCCCAAGCACAGATACGCAGTATTTT
TRBV11-3,once,TRBJ2-7,TRBD2,CASSLVSGVEQYF,TGTGCCAGCAGCTTAGTAAGCGGGGTCGAGCAGTACTTC
TRBV10-3,-,TRBJ2-5,TRBD2,CAISEASDSLAGQETQYF,TGTGCCATCAGTGAAGCCTCGGACAGTCTAGCGGGGCAAGAGACCCAGTACTTC
TRBV15,-,TRBJ1-4,TRBD1,CATGYRGTEKLFF,TGTGCCACCGGCTACAGGGGAACTGAAAAACTGTTTTTT
TRBV7-2,-,TRBJ2-7,-,CASSLVVYEQYF,TGTGCCAGCAGCTTAGTCGTCTACGAGCAGTACTTC
TRBV5-1,-,TRBJ2-3,TRBD2,CASSLGGAGADTQYF,TGCGCCAGCAGCCTCGGGGGGGCCGGGGCAGATACGCAGTATTTT
TRBV7-8,-,TRBJ2-5,TRBD1,CASSLQGAQETQYF,TGTGCCAGCAGCCTCCAGGGGGCTCAAGAGACCCAGTACTTC
TRBV3-1/TRBV3-2,-,TRBJ1-6,-,CASSQVAHHNSPLHF,TGTGCCAGCAGCCAAGTTGCACACCATAATTCACCCCTCCACTTT
TRBV5-1,-,TRBJ2-5,TRBD2,CASSSGTNRVETQYF,TGCGCCAGCAGCTCCGGGACTAACCGGGTGGAGACCCAGTACTTC
TRBV28,-,TRBJ2-2,-,CASTRAGNTGELFF,TGTGCCAGCACCAGGGCGGGAAACACCGGGGAGCTGTTTTTT
TRBV27,-,TRBJ1-1,-,CASSTTVWAEAFF,TGTGCCAGCAGTACGACAGTCTGGGCTGAAGCTTTCTTT
TRBV15,-,TRBJ2-1,TRBD1,CATSSPGQGINEQFF,TGTGCCACCAGCTCGCCGGGACAGGGGATCAATGAGCAGTTCTTC
TRBV5-4,-,TRBJ1-3,-,CASSLAGAGVGNTIYF,TGTGCCAGCAGCTTGGCTGGCGCGGGGGTTGGAAACACCATATATTTT
TRBV12-3/TRBV12-4,-,TRBJ1-1,-,CASSLGLQFRAFF,TGTGCCAGCAGTTTAGGCCTACAGTTTCGAGCTTTCTTT
TRBV7-3,-,TRBJ1-1,-,CASSSDRNTEAFF,TGTGCCAGCAGCTCAGACAGGAACACTGAAGCTTTCTTT
TRBV10-2,-,TRBJ2-1,TRBD2,CASSDQRGGRNEQFF,TGCGCCAGCAGTGATCAGCGGGGGGGCCGAAATGAGCAGTTCTTC
TRBV19,-,TRBJ2-1,TRBD2,CASSMEAGGSYNEQFF,TGTGCCAGTAGTATGGAGGCGGGGGGCTCCTACAATGAGCAGTTCTTC